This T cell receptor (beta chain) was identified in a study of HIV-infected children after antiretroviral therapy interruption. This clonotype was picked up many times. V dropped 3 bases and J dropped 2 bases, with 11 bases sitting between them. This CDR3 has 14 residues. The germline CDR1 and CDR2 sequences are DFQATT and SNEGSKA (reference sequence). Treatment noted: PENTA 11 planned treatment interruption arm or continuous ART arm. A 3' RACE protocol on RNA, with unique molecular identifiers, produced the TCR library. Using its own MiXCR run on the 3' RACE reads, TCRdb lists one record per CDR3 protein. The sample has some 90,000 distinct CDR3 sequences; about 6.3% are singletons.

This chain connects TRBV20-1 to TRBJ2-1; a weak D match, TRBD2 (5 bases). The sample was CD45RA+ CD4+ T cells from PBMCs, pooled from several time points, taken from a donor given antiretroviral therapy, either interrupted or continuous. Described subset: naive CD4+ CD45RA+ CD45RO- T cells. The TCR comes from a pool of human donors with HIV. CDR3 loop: CSASSPGTYNEQFF. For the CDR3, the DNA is TGCAGTGCTAGCTCTCCGGGAACCTACAATGAGCAGTTCTTC.